These T cell receptor beta chains were read from a single sample in a study of graft-versus-host responses after intestinal transplantation. Method: immunoSEQ multiplex PCR; TCRdb's copy keeps in-frame clones and lacks some. The sample has 20,000 to 25,000 clones; about half are singletons. The material sequenced was alloreactive CD4+ T cells from a mixed lymphocyte reaction culture, taken before intestinal transplant. Every receptor here comes from a human patient who received an intestinal transplant. The CDR3 runs from the conserved cysteine through the conserved F or W. Fields, in order: clone size, V gene, D gene, J gene, CDR3 protein, CDR3 DNA. D genes are given only for firm matches. Clone sizes are given selectively: once, few, many, or a class where the clone is expanded.

clone size: NA; V gene: TRBV2; D gene: TRBD1; J gene: TRBJ1-1; CDR3 protein: CASRKTGIGYTEAFF; CDR3 DNA: TGTGCCAGCAGAAAGACAGGGATTGGGTACACTGAAGCTTTCTTT
clone size: NA; V gene: TRBV19; D gene: TRBD1; J gene: TRBJ1-5; CDR3 protein: CASSNRGANQPQHF; CDR3 DNA: TGTGCCAGTAGTAACAGGGGTGCAAATCAGCCCCAGCATTTT
clone size: few; V gene: TRBV18; D gene: NA; J gene: TRBJ2-3; CDR3 protein: CASSLLPRGGTDTQYF; CDR3 DNA: TGTGCCAGCTCACTCCTCCCCAGGGGGGGCACAGATACGCAGTATTTT
clone size: NA; V gene: TRBV20-1; D gene: TRBD2; J gene: TRBJ2-5; CDR3 protein: CSATGGETQYF; CDR3 DNA: TGCAGTGCGACCGGGGGGGAGACCCAGTACTTC
clone size: NA; V gene: TRBV2; D gene: TRBD2; J gene: TRBJ2-1; CDR3 protein: CASSLGLAGGGEQFF; CDR3 DNA: TGTGCCAGCAGCCTCGGACTAGCGGGGGGTGGTGAGCAGTTCTTC
clone size: NA; V gene: TRBV6-1; D gene: NA; J gene: TRBJ1-2; CDR3 protein: CASRGAPYGYTF; CDR3 DNA: TGTGCCAGCAGAGGGGCCCCCTATGGCTACACCTTC
clone size: few; V gene: TRBV28; D gene: TRBD1; J gene: TRBJ1-2; CDR3 protein: CASTSGQGTYGYTF; CDR3 DNA: TGTGCCAGCACATCGGGACAGGGAACATATGGCTACACCTTC
clone size: few; V gene: TRBV6-5; D gene: TRBD1; J gene: TRBJ1-6; CDR3 protein: CASSYSRQGRSPLHF; CDR3 DNA: TGTGCCAGCAGTTACTCGAGACAGGGCCGCTCACCCCTCCACTTT
clone size: NA; V gene: TRBV18; D gene: NA; J gene: TRBJ1-1; CDR3 protein: CASSPQGNTEAFF; CDR3 DNA: TGTGCCAGCTCACCTCAGGGGAACACTGAAGCTTTCTTT
clone size: NA; V gene: TRBV11-2; D gene: TRBD2; J gene: TRBJ2-1; CDR3 protein: CASSLVTSGVNEQFF; CDR3 DNA: TGTGCCAGCAGCTTAGTGACTAGCGGGGTCAATGAGCAGTTCTTC
clone size: NA; V gene: TRBV7-2; D gene: TRBD1; J gene: TRBJ1-1; CDR3 protein: CASSPRTGWTEAFF; CDR3 DNA: TGTGCCAGCAGCCCACGGACAGGGTGGACTGAAGCTTTCTTT
clone size: NA; V gene: TRBV11-2; D gene: NA; J gene: TRBJ2-2; CDR3 protein: CASSLGGSPNTGELFF; CDR3 DNA: TGTGCCAGCAGCTTAGGCGGTAGCCCGAACACCGGGGAGCTGTTTTTT
clone size: NA; V gene: TRBV5-1; D gene: TRBD1; J gene: TRBJ1-2; CDR3 protein: CASSPGGAATGDYTF; CDR3 DNA: TGCGCCAGCAGCCCCGGCGGTGCGGCAACAGGGGACTACACCTTC
clone size: few; V gene: TRBV5-1; D gene: TRBD2; J gene: TRBJ2-7; CDR3 protein: CASSPSGGPTYEQYF; CDR3 DNA: TGCGCCAGCAGTCCTAGCGGGGGGCCTACCTACGAGCAGTACTTC
clone size: few; V gene: TRBV5-1; D gene: NA; J gene: TRBJ1-1; CDR3 protein: CASSLLGATEAFF; CDR3 DNA: TGCGCCAGCAGCTTGTTGGGGGCCACTGAAGCTTTCTTT
clone size: few; V gene: TRBV5-1; D gene: NA; J gene: TRBJ1-2; CDR3 protein: CASSSAPGPNYGYTF; CDR3 DNA: TGCGCCAGCAGCTCAGCGCCCGGCCCGAATTATGGCTACACCTTC
clone size: NA; V gene: TRBV5-1; D gene: TRBD2; J gene: TRBJ2-3; CDR3 protein: CASSPDRLAGADTQYF; CDR3 DNA: TGCGCCAGCAGCCCGGACCGACTAGCGGGGGCAGATACGCAGTATTTT
clone size: NA; V gene: TRBV6-6; D gene: NA; J gene: TRBJ2-7; CDR3 protein: CASSSAVHEQYF; CDR3 DNA: TGTGCCAGCAGTTCGGCGGTCCACGAGCAGTACTTC
clone size: once; V gene: TRBV5-4; D gene: TRBD2; J gene: TRBJ2-7; CDR3 protein: CASSLVLAGTTIEQYF; CDR3 DNA: TGTGCCAGCAGCTTGGTCCTAGCGGGGACTACGATTGAGCAGTACTTC
clone size: medium-sized; V gene: TRBV19; D gene: NA; J gene: TRBJ2-3; CDR3 protein: CASSIVGLTTDTQYF; CDR3 DNA: TGTGCCAGTAGTATAGTGGGGCTGACCACAGATACGCAGTATTTT
clone size: few; V gene: TRBV18; D gene: TRBD1; J gene: TRBJ1-2; CDR3 protein: CASSPQGTGTGSKDGYTF; CDR3 DNA: TGTGCCAGCTCACCCCAAGGAACCGGGACAGGGTCGAAGGATGGCTACACCTTC
clone size: few; V gene: TRBV4-1; D gene: NA; J gene: TRBJ1-5; CDR3 protein: CASSQGYSYSNQPQHF; CDR3 DNA: TGCGCCAGCAGCCAAGGGTACTCCTATAGCAATCAGCCCCAGCATTTT
clone size: NA; V gene: TRBV25-1; D gene: NA; J gene: TRBJ1-2; CDR3 protein: CASSESYSDYGYTF; CDR3 DNA: TGTGCCAGCAGTGAATCCTACTCCGACTATGGCTACACCTTC
clone size: NA; V gene: TRBV2; D gene: TRBD2; J gene: TRBJ2-1; CDR3 protein: CASSDRSGGLYNEQFF; CDR3 DNA: TGTGCCAGCAGTGATAGGAGCGGGGGCCTATACAATGAGCAGTTCTTC
clone size: few; V gene: TRBV6-6; D gene: NA; J gene: TRBJ2-1; CDR3 protein: CASRLLSSYNEQFF; CDR3 DNA: TGTGCCAGCAGACTTTTAAGCTCCTACAATGAGCAGTTCTTC
clone size: NA; V gene: TRBV7-7; D gene: NA; J gene: TRBJ2-1; CDR3 protein: CASSSERGVEQFF; CDR3 DNA: TGTGCTAGCAGCTCGGAACGGGGTGTTGAGCAGTTCTTC
clone size: NA; V gene: TRBV18; D gene: TRBD2; J gene: TRBJ2-7; CDR3 protein: CASSPTSGGSLYYEQYF; CDR3 DNA: TGTGCCAGCTCTCCCACTAGCGGGGGTTCCTTATACTACGAGCAGTACTTC
clone size: NA; V gene: TRBV29-1; D gene: TRBD2; J gene: TRBJ2-7; CDR3 protein: CSVATSGGTAYEQYF; CDR3 DNA: TGCAGCGTTGCGACTAGCGGGGGGACCGCCTACGAGCAGTACTTC
clone size: few; V gene: TRBV6-1; D gene: TRBD1; J gene: TRBJ2-1; CDR3 protein: CASRNRGRSYNEQFF; CDR3 DNA: TGTGCCAGCAGGAACAGGGGGCGATCCTACAATGAGCAGTTCTTC
clone size: few; V gene: TRBV18; D gene: TRBD2; J gene: TRBJ2-7; CDR3 protein: CASSPPGRGVYEQYF; CDR3 DNA: TGTGCCAGCTCGCCGCCCGGGCGGGGGGTTTACGAGCAGTACTTC
clone size: NA; V gene: TRBV5-1; D gene: NA; J gene: TRBJ1-4; CDR3 protein: CASSLFRGAGKKLFF; CDR3 DNA: TGCGCCAGCAGCTTGTTTCGGGGGGCCGGTAAAAAACTGTTTTTT
clone size: NA; V gene: TRBV5-1; D gene: TRBD1; J gene: TRBJ1-3; CDR3 protein: CASSSTPGTGWRGYTIYF; CDR3 DNA: TGCGCCAGCAGCAGCACCCCGGGGACAGGGTGGAGGGGCTACACCATATATTTT
clone size: few; V gene: TRBV7-7; D gene: TRBD1; J gene: TRBJ2-2; CDR3 protein: CASSLQGDTGELFF; CDR3 DNA: TGTGCTAGCAGCTTACAGGGGGACACCGGGGAGCTGTTTTTT
clone size: NA; V gene: TRBV18; D gene: NA; J gene: TRBJ2-2; CDR3 protein: CASSPLRGNTGELFF; CDR3 DNA: TGTGCCAGCTCACCCCTTAGGGGAAACACCGGGGAGCTGTTTTTT
clone size: NA; V gene: TRBV6-1; D gene: TRBD1; J gene: TRBJ1-6; CDR3 protein: CASHLSGTDNSPLHF; CDR3 DNA: TGTGCCAGCCACCTGTCCGGGACAGATAATTCACCCCTCCACTTT
clone size: few; V gene: TRBV6-5; D gene: NA; J gene: TRBJ1-1; CDR3 protein: CASRLRGNTEAFF; CDR3 DNA: TGTGCCAGCAGGTTAAGGGGGAACACTGAAGCTTTCTTT
clone size: few; V gene: TRBV6-1; D gene: NA; J gene: TRBJ2-7; CDR3 protein: CASSGTGKGSYEQYF; CDR3 DNA: TGTGCCAGCAGTGGTACAGGCAAGGGGTCCTACGAGCAGTACTTC
clone size: NA; V gene: TRBV6-5; D gene: TRBD1; J gene: TRBJ1-2; CDR3 protein: CASSYSNRGPGYGYTF; CDR3 DNA: TGTGCCAGCAGTTACTCAAACAGGGGGCCGGGCTATGGCTACACCTTC
clone size: NA; V gene: TRBV5-4; D gene: NA; J gene: TRBJ1-4; CDR3 protein: CASSYRGSDEKLFF; CDR3 DNA: TGTGCCAGCAGCTATAGGGGGAGTGACGAAAAACTGTTTTTT
clone size: NA; V gene: TRBV4-1; D gene: NA; J gene: TRBJ2-7; CDR3 protein: CASSQGSLPYEQYF; CDR3 DNA: TGCGCCAGCAGCCAAGGTTCCCTTCCCTACGAGCAGTACTTC
clone size: NA; V gene: TRBV19; D gene: NA; J gene: TRBJ2-5; CDR3 protein: CASSIGGRETQYF; CDR3 DNA: TGTGCCAGTAGTATTGGGGGCAGAGAGACCCAGTACTTC
clone size: NA; V gene: TRBV7-9; D gene: NA; J gene: TRBJ1-1; CDR3 protein: CASSPQWTERTQLAFF; CDR3 DNA: TGTGCCAGCAGCCCCCAGTGGACAGAGCGGACCCAACTCGCTTTCTTT
clone size: NA; V gene: TRBV6-1; D gene: TRBD2; J gene: TRBJ2-7; CDR3 protein: CASGGGRYEQYF; CDR3 DNA: TGTGCCTCGGGGGGGGGCCGTTACGAGCAGTACTTC
clone size: NA; V gene: TRBV7-8; D gene: NA; J gene: TRBJ1-1; CDR3 protein: CASTWSGGNTEAFF; CDR3 DNA: TGTGCCAGCACCTGGTCTGGAGGGAACACTGAAGCTTTCTTT
clone size: few; V gene: TRBV5-4; D gene: NA; J gene: TRBJ2-7; CDR3 protein: CASSLAGTEGIGQYF; CDR3 DNA: TGTGCCAGCAGCTTGGCCGGGACGGAGGGGATAGGGCAGTACTTC
clone size: NA; V gene: TRBV7-8; D gene: TRBD2; J gene: TRBJ2-1; CDR3 protein: CASSPGRLAGGPHNEQFF; CDR3 DNA: TGTGCCAGCAGCCCAGGCCGTCTAGCGGGGGGGCCCCACAATGAGCAGTTCTTC
clone size: few; V gene: TRBV2; D gene: NA; J gene: TRBJ2-1; CDR3 protein: CASSEGSWGGTEQFF; CDR3 DNA: TGTGCCAGCAGTGAAGGTTCGTGGGGGGGCACTGAGCAGTTCTTC
clone size: NA; V gene: TRBV5-5; D gene: NA; J gene: TRBJ2-5; CDR3 protein: CASGVGAVRAQYF; CDR3 DNA: TGTGCCAGCGGGGTGGGGGCCGTCCGGGCCCAGTACTTC
clone size: NA; V gene: TRBV6-5; D gene: TRBD2; J gene: TRBJ2-7; CDR3 protein: CASSYSAGGVYEQYF; CDR3 DNA: TGTGCCAGCAGTTACTCAGCGGGGGGCGTCTACGAGCAGTACTTC
clone size: NA; V gene: TRBV7-6; D gene: NA; J gene: TRBJ2-5; CDR3 protein: CASSTRAGAEAQYF; CDR3 DNA: TGTGCCAGCAGCACCCGGGCGGGCGCTGAGGCCCAGTACTTC
clone size: few; V gene: TRBV7-9; D gene: NA; J gene: TRBJ1-2; CDR3 protein: CASSLAGAWPRDGYTF; CDR3 DNA: TGTGCCAGCAGCTTGGCAGGGGCCTGGCCGAGGGATGGCTACACCTTC
clone size: NA; V gene: TRBV6-5; D gene: NA; J gene: TRBJ1-1; CDR3 protein: CASTGHLEAFF; CDR3 DNA: TGTGCCAGCACAGGACACCTTGAAGCTTTCTTT
clone size: medium-sized; V gene: TRBV7-9; D gene: TRBD1; J gene: TRBJ1-1; CDR3 protein: CASSLGQFTEAFF; CDR3 DNA: TGTGCCAGCAGCTTGGGACAGTTCACTGAAGCTTTCTTT
clone size: NA; V gene: TRBV11-3; D gene: TRBD1; J gene: TRBJ2-2; CDR3 protein: CASSLGQGGGELFF; CDR3 DNA: TGTGCCAGCAGCTTGGGACAGGGAGGCGGGGAGCTGTTTTTT
clone size: NA; V gene: TRBV10-3; D gene: NA; J gene: TRBJ2-7; CDR3 protein: CAISETRGANYEQYF; CDR3 DNA: TGTGCCATCAGTGAGACCCGGGGGGCGAACTACGAGCAGTACTTC
clone size: few; V gene: TRBV27; D gene: NA; J gene: TRBJ2-7; CDR3 protein: CASSFRVWTNEQYF; CDR3 DNA: TGTGCCAGCAGTTTTAGAGTTTGGACAAACGAGCAGTACTTC
clone size: NA; V gene: TRBV14; D gene: TRBD1; J gene: TRBJ1-4; CDR3 protein: CASSQGQGALTNEKLFF; CDR3 DNA: TGTGCCAGCAGCCAAGGACAGGGGGCGTTGACTAATGAAAAACTGTTTTTT
clone size: NA; V gene: TRBV5-1; D gene: TRBD1; J gene: TRBJ1-2; CDR3 protein: CASSTGQGTGYGYTF; CDR3 DNA: TGCGCCAGCAGCACTGGACAGGGTACCGGCTATGGCTACACCTTC
clone size: NA; V gene: TRBV7-8; D gene: TRBD2; J gene: TRBJ2-7; CDR3 protein: CASSLGLAGTYEQYF; CDR3 DNA: TGTGCCAGCAGCTTGGGACTAGCGGGGACGTACGAGCAGTACTTC
clone size: NA; V gene: TRBV10-3; D gene: NA; J gene: TRBJ1-4; CDR3 protein: CATKTGQNEKLFF; CDR3 DNA: TGTGCCACAAAGACAGGCCAAAATGAAAAACTGTTTTTT